Reported below is one T cell receptor beta chain. The source of the sample is a study of blood T cell repertoires in COVID-19. Per the original methods: Estimated nucleated cell counts came from reference gene primer amplification. Sequencing was performed with immunoSEQ multiplex PCR; in TCRdb, only in-frame clones are kept and a portion is missing. V and J calls and clone size are copied from that table; D and trimming were computed from the DNA. The table lists roughly 120,000 clones, roughly nine tenths of them singletons. Trimming removed 6 bases from V and 8 bases from J, with 10 bases in between. This CDR3 region has 11 residues.

The receptor comes from a human donor in a cohort sampled during active COVID-19. Sequencing was done on a sample of peripheral blood. The V and J genes are TRBV12-3 or TRBV12-4 and TRBJ1-2; D gene ambiguous. CDR3 sequence reads: CASRAAGGYTF. The CDR3 DNA is TGTGCCAGCAGGGCAGCCGGGGGCTACACCTTC.